This T cell receptor (beta chain) was sequenced for a study of T cell responses to AZD1222 COVID-19 vaccine. Points from the study as a whole: There were vaccine-associated CD4 TCRs across spike, dominant at 160-218 and 743-854. Baseline seropositives among AZD1222 recipients totaled only 5 or 6. Two AZD1222 administrations were followed by greater Spike-specific TCR breadth and depth.

A word on this clone: Its antigen is unknown.

The CDR3 has 16 residues. The V gene's germline CDR1 is SGHVS and CDR2 FNYEAQ. Unmatched junction bases numbered 4, after V lost 2 bases and J lost 6 bases. TCRdb keeps only in-frame clones here, not all; method: immunoSEQ multiplex PCR. The sample yields around 92,000 clones, approximately 84% seen once. V usage is TRBV7-6 and J usage is TRBJ2-2; 12 bases agree with TRBD2. This clonotype originated in an adult in good health. The sample was peripheral blood, taken on day 0 of AZD1222 vaccination. CDR3 in DNA: TGTGCCAGCAGCTTACATCTAGCGGGAGGGGCCGGGGAGCTGTTTTTT. This gives the protein CASSLHLAGGAGELFF.